This is a list of T cell receptor beta chains from one sample in a study of immune evolution from preneoplasia to lung adenocarcinoma. Repertoires were generated with immunoSEQ multiplex PCR, while TCRdb's copy carries only in-frame clones and drops some. The sample contains 9,500 to 15,000 clones, more than 70% of which appear only once. Sequencing input: FFPE tissue from an adenomatous hyperplasia lung lesion. The source is a person aged 50 to 70 with lung adenocarcinoma. CDR3s include the opening cysteine and the closing phenylalanine or tryptophan. The order of the fields is V gene, clone size, J gene, D gene, CDR3 protein, CDR3 DNA. D genes are given only for firm matches. Rows may omit the clone size; those that give it use once, few, many or a size class.

TRBV11-2	-	TRBJ2-5	-	CASSLQETQYF	TGTGCCAGCAGCTTGCAAGAGACCCAGTACTTC
TRBV19	-	TRBJ1-4	TRBD1	CASSIVGTGGREKLFF	TGTGCCAGTAGTATAGTCGGGACAGGGGGCCGTGAAAAACTGTTTTTT
TRBV28	-	TRBJ1-1	-	CASGLLDRNTEAFF	TGTGCCAGCGGACTTCTCGATAGGAACACTGAAGCTTTCTTT
TRBV9	-	TRBJ2-2	-	CASSAHTGELFF	TGTGCCAGCAGCGCTCACACCGGGGAGCTGTTTTTT
TRBV7-2	-	TRBJ1-1	TRBD1	CASSSTGSLSRNTEAFF	TGTGCCAGCAGCTCGACAGGGTCTTTGAGTCGGAACACTGAAGCTTTCTTT
TRBV19	-	TRBJ1-1	-	CASKSLPNTEAFF	TGTGCCAGTAAGTCTCTTCCGAACACTGAAGCTTTCTTT
TRBV2	-	TRBJ2-7	TRBD1	CASSRQGAGLYEQYF	TGTGCCAGCAGCCGACAGGGGGCAGGACTGTACGAGCAGTACTTC
TRBV20-1	-	TRBJ1-2	-	CSARDGAGYTF	TGCAGTGCTAGAGACGGCGCTGGCTACACCTTC
TRBV7-9	-	TRBJ2-7	-	CASSLYQAAYEQYF	TGTGCCAGCAGCTTATATCAGGCGGCCTACGAGCAGTACTTC
TRBV7-9	-	TRBJ2-7	TRBD2	CASTPSGMSYEQYF	TGTGCCAGCACCCCGAGCGGGATGAGCTACGAGCAGTACTTC
TRBV19	-	TRBJ1-1	TRBD1	CASSIGTVNTEAFF	TGTGCCAGTAGTATCGGGACAGTGAACACTGAAGCTTTCTTT
TRBV7-9	-	TRBJ1-1	-	CASSLEQWAFF	TGTGCCAGCAGCTTAGAACAGTGGGCTTTCTTT
TRBV11-3	once	TRBJ2-7	TRBD1	CASSSDRSYEQYF	TGTGCCAGCAGCTCGGACAGGTCCTACGAGCAGTACTTC
TRBV7-2	-	TRBJ2-1	-	CASSGGISNEQFF	TGTGCCAGCAGCGGCGGTATCTCCAATGAGCAGTTCTTC
TRBV28	-	TRBJ2-1	-	CASSLVWAGYNEQFF	TGTGCCAGCAGTTTAGTCTGGGCCGGGTACAATGAGCAGTTCTTC
TRBV5-8	-	TRBJ1-2	TRBD1	CASSSTQGALYYGYTF	TGTGCCAGCAGCTCCACTCAGGGGGCATTATACTATGGCTACACCTTC
TRBV14	-	TRBJ1-1	-	CASSQDQAGLDTEAFF	TGTGCCAGCAGCCAAGATCAGGCTGGACTTGACACTGAAGCTTTCTTT
TRBV4-2	-	TRBJ1-2	-	CASSLEQGNGYTF	TGTGCCAGCAGCTTGGAACAGGGAAATGGCTACACCTTC
TRBV7-8	-	TRBJ2-5	TRBD2	CASSLFGLAGGVETQYF	TGTGCCAGCAGCTTATTTGGACTAGCGGGAGGTGTCGAGACCCAGTACTTC
TRBV11-3	-	TRBJ2-1	TRBD1	CASSFRFGTGYGQFF	TGTGCCAGCAGCTTTAGGTTTGGGACAGGGTACGGGCAGTTCTTC
TRBV2	-	TRBJ2-6	-	CASSELGGRTRASGANVLTF	TGTGCCAGCAGTGAATTGGGCGGAAGAACGAGGGCCTCTGGGGCCAACGTCCTGACTTTC
TRBV6-1	-	TRBJ2-2	-	CASSVWRGRGGELFF	TGTGCCAGCAGTGTATGGAGGGGGCGAGGCGGGGAGCTGTTTTTT
TRBV5-6	-	TRBJ1-2	-	CASSLEAGYTF	TGTGCCAGCAGCTTGGAGGCAGGCTACACCTTC
TRBV2	-	TRBJ2-1	-	CASKLAGSEQFF	TGTGCCAGCAAACTAGCAGGATCTGAGCAGTTCTTC
TRBV28	once	TRBJ1-5	TRBD1	CASSKTGASNQPQHF	TGTGCCAGCAGTAAGACAGGGGCGAGCAATCAGCCCCAGCATTTT
TRBV9	-	TRBJ2-7	TRBD1	CASSVGRTGVHEQYF	TGTGCCAGCAGCGTAGGGCGGACAGGGGTCCACGAGCAGTACTTC
TRBV6-5	few	TRBJ2-3	TRBD2	CASSYAGRGTDTQYF	TGTGCCAGCAGTTACGCCGGGAGGGGCACAGATACGCAGTATTTT